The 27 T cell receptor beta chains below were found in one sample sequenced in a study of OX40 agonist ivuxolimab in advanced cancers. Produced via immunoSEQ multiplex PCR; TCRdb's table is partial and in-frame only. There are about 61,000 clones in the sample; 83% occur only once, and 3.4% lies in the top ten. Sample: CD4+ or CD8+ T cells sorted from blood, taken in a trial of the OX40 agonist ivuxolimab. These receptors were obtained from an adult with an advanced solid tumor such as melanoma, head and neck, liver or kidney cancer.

CDR3 sequence: CASSPGTGDTQYF. DNA of the CDR3: TGTGCCAGCAGTCCCGGGACAGGGGATACGCAGTATTTT. This rearrangement joins TRBV6-4 to TRBJ2-3; 9 bases are shared with TRBD1. V trimming: 5 bases; J trimming: 6 bases; junction bases outside the gene matches: 3. Germline lookup yields CDR1 MRHNA and CDR2 SNTAGT. This CDR3 region has 13 residues.

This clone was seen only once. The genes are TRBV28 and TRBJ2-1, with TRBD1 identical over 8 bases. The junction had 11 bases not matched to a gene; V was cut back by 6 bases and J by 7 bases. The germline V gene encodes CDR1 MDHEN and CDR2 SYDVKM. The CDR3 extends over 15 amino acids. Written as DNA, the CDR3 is TGTGCCAGCAGCTCCGGACAGGGAGAGACTAATGAGCAGTTCTTC. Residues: CASSSGQGETNEQFF. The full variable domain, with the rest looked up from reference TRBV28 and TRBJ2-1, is DVKVTQSSRYLVKRTGEKVFLECVQDMDHENMFWYRQDPGLGLRLIYFSYDVKMKEKGDIPEGYSVSREKKERFSLILESASTNQTSMYLCASSSGQGETNEQFFGPGTRLTVL.

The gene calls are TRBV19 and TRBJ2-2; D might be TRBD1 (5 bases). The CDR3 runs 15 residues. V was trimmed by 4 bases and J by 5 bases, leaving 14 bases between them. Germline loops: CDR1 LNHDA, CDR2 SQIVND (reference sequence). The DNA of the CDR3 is TGTGCCAGTAGTACTTTCCCCCAGGGAACCGGGGAGCTGTTTTTT. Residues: CASSTFPQGTGELFF.

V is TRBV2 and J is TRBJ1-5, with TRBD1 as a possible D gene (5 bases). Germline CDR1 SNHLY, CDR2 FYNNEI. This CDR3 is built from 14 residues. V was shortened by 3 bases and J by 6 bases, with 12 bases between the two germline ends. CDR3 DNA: TGTGCCAGCAGTGAGGATAGCAGGGTTCAGCCCCAGCATTTT. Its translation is CASSEDSRVQPQHF.

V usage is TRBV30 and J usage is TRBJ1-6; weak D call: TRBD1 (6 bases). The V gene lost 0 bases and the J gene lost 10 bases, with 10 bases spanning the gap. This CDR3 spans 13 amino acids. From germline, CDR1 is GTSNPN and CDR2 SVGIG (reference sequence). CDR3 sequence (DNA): TGTGCCTGGAGTGTAAGCCAGGGGTCACCCCTCCACTTT. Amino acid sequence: CAWSVSQGSPLHF.

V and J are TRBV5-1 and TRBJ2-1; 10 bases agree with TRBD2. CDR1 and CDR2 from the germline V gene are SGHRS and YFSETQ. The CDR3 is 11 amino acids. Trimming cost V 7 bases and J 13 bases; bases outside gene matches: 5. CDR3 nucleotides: TGCGCCAGCTTTCTAGCGGGGGTTCAGTTCTTC. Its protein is CASFLAGVQFF.

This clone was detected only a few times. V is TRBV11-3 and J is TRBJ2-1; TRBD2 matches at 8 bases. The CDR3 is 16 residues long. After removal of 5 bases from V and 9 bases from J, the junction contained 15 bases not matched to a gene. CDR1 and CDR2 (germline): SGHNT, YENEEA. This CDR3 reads CASSPPRAGGYGEQFF. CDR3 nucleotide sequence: TGTGCCAGCAGCCCTCCCCGGGCGGGGGGATACGGTGAGCAGTTCTTC.

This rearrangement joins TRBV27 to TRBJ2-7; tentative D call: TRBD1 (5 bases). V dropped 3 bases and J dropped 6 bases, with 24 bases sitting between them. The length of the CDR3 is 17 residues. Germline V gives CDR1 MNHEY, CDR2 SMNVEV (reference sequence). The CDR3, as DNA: TGTGCCAGCAGTTTCCGCCAGGGTCGGGCACCCCGGGCCGAGCAGTACTTC. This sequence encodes CASSFRQGRAPRAEQYF.

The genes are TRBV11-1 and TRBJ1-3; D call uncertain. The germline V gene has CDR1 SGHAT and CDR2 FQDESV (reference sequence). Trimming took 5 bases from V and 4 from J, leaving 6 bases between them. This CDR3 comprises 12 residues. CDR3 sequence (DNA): TGTGCCAGCAGCCAACGCGGAAACACCATATATTTT. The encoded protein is CASSQRGNTIYF.

The CDR3 loop reads CASSYSGWVNTEAFF. In DNA form, the CDR3 reads TGTGCCAGCAGTTACTCGGGATGGGTGAACACTGAAGCTTTCTTT. The chain recombines TRBV6-5 with TRBJ1-1; D is ambiguous. The length of the CDR3 is 15 residues. Trimming took 0 bases from V and 0 from J, leaving 8 bases between them. Per germline, CDR1 MNHEY and CDR2 SVGAGI.

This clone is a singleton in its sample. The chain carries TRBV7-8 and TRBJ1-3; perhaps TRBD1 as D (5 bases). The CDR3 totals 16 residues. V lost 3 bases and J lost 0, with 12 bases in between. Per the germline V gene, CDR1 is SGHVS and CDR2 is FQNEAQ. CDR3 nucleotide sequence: TGTGCCAGCAGCTTTTTCGGGGGTAACTCTGGAAACACCATATATTTT. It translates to CASSFFGGNSGNTIYF.

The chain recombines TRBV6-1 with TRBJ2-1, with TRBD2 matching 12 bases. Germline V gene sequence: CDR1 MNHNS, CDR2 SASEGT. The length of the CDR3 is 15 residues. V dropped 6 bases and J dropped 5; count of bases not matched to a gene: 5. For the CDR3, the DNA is TGTGCCAGCAGCAGACTAGCGGGGGCTCACAATGAGCAGTTCTTC. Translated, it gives CASSRLAGAHNEQFF.

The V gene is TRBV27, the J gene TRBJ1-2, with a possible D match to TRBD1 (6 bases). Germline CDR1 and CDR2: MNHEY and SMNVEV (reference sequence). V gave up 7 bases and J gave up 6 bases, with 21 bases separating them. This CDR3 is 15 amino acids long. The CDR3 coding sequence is TGTGCCAGCACGCGGTACAGGGAGGATTTCGATGGCTACACCTTC. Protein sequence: CASTRYREDFDGYTF.

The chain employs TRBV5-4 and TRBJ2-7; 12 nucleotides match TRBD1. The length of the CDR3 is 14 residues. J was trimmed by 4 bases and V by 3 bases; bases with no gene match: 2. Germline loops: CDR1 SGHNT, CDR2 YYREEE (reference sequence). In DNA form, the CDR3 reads TGTGCCAGCAGCTCGGGACAGGGGGCGTACGAGCAGTACTTC. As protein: CASSSGQGAYEQYF.

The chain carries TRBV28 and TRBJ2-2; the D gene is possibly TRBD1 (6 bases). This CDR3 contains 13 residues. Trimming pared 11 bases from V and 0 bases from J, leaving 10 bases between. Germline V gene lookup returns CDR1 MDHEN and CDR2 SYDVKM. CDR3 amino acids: CASRTANTGELFF. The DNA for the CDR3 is TGTGCCTCACGGACAGCGAACACCGGGGAGCTGTTTTTT.

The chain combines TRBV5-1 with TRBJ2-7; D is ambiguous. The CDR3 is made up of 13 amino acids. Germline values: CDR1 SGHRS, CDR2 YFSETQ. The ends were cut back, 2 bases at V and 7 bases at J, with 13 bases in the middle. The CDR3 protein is CASSFLRSGEQYF. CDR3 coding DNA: TGCGCCAGCAGCTTTCTCAGGTCCGGGGAGCAGTACTTC.

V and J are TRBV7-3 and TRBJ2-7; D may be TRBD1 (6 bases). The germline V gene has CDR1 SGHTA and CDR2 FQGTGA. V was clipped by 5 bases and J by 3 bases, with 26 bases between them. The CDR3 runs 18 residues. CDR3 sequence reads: CASSPFFDWSGDFYEQYF. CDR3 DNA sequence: TGTGCCAGCAGCCCATTTTTTGATTGGTCAGGGGATTTCTACGAGCAGTACTTC.

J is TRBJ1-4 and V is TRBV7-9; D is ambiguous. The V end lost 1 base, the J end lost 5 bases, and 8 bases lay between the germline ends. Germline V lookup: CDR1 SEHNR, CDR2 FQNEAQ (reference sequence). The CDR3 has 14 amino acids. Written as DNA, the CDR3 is TGTGCCAGCAGCTTAGGCACAGCGAATGAAAAACTGTTTTTT. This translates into CASSLGTANEKLFF.

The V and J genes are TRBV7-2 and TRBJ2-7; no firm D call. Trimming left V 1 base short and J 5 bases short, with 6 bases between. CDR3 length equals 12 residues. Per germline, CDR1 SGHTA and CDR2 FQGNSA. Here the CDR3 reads CASSLESHEQYF. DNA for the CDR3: TGTGCCAGCAGCTTAGAATCCCACGAGCAGTACTTC.

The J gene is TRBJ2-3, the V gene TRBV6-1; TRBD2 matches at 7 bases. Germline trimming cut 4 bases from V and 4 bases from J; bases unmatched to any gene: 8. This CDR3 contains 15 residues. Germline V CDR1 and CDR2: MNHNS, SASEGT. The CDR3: CASSAGGIGSDTQYF. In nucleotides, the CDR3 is TGTGCCAGCAGTGCCGGGGGGATTGGATCAGATACGCAGTATTTT.

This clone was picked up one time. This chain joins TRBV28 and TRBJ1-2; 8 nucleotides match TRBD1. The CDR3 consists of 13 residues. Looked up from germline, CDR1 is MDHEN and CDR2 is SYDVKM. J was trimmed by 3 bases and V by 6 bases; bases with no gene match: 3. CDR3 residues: CASRTGVDYGYTF. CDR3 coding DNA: TGTGCCAGCAGGACAGGGGTTGACTATGGCTACACCTTC.

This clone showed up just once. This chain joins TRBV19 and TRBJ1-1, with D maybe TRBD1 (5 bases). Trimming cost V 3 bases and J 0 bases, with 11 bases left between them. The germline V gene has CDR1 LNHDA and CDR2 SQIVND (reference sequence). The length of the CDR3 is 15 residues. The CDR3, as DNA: TGTGCCAGTAGTATCGGGGCAGGGATGAACACTGAAGCTTTCTTT. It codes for CASSIGAGMNTEAFF.

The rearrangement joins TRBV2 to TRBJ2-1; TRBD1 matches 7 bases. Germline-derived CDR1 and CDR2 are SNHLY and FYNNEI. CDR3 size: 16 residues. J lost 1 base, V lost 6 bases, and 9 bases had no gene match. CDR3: CASSPRPTGSYNEQFF. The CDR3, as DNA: TGTGCCAGCAGCCCTAGGCCGACAGGGTCCTACAATGAGCAGTTCTTC.

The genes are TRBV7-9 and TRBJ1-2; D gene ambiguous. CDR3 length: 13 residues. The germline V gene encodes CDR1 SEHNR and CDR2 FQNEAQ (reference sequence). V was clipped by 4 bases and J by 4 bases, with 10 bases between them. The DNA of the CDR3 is TGTGCCAGCAGCTCCGGCCAGCGCTATGGCTACACCTTC. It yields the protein CASSSGQRYGYTF.

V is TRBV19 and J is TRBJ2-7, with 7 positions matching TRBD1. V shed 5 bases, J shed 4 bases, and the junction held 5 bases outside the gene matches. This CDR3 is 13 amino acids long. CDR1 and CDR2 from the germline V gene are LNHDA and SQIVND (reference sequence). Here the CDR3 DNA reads TGTGCCAGTAGTGCGGACAGGCTGTACGAGCAGTACTTC. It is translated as CASSADRLYEQYF.

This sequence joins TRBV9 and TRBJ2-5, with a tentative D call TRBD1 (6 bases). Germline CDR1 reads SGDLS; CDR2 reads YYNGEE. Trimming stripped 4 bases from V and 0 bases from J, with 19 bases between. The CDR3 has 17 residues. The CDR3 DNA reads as TGTGCCAGCAGCCCCGGTTGGGGGCGGGTTCACCAAGAGACCCAGTACTTC. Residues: CASSPGWGRVHQETQYF.

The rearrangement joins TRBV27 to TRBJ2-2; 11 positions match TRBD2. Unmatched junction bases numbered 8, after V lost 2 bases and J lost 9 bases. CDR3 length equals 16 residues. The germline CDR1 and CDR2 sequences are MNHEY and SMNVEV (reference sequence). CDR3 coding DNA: TGTGCCAGCAGTTTAGGCCATAGCGGGGGGGCCTGGGAGCTGTTTTTT. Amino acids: CASSLGHSGGAWELFF.